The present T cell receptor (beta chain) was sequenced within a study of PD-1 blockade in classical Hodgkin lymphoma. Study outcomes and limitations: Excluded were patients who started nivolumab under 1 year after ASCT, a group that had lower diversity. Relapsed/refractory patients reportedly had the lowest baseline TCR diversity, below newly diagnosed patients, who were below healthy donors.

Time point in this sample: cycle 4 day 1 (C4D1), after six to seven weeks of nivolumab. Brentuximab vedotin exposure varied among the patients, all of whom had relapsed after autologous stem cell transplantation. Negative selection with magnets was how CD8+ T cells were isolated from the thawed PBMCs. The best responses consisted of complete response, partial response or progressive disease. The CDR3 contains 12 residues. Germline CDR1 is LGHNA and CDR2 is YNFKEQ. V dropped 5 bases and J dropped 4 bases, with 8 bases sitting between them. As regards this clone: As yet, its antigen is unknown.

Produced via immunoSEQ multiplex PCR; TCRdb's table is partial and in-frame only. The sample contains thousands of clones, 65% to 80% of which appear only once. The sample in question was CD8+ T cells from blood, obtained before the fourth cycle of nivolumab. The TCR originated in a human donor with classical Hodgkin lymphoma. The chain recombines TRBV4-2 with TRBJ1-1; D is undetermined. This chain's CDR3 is CASSWTSTEAFF. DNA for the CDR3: TGTGCCAGCAGCTGGACGAGCACTGAAGCTTTCTTT.